This TCR beta chain was found in a study of blood T cells in healthy people across ages. The germline V gene has CDR1 SQVTM and CDR2 ANQGSEA. V was shortened by 1 base and J by 5 bases, with 8 bases between the two germline ends. The CDR3 runs 12 residues. This clonotype was observed a few times. Its antigen is not identified. Next came a second PCR, run for about 6 to 12 cycles, which used a sample-barcoded 5' primer along with a J-beta primer mix. One entry per CDR3 protein, called by TCRdb with MiXCR from the 5' RACE reads. Found here are around 780,000 distinct CDR3 sequences, roughly 24% of them singletons; the top ten hold around 2.9%. Overall study results and limits: Researchers said unsorted PBMCs prevented a conclusive naive versus antigen-experienced comparison.

The same specimen was also included in a second study, on T cells of mothers and their children.

The sample comprised blood. This chain links TRBV29-1 with TRBJ1-1; D call uncertain. The sequence was collected from a boy younger than 18 in good health. CDR3 nucleotides: TGCAGCGTTGAAGTCAGGAGAACTGAAGCTTTCTTT. Residues: CSVEVRRTEAFF.